The source of this T cell receptor (beta chain) is a study of blood T cell repertoires in COVID-19. Across the study: Collection of acute and convalescent COVID-19 samples took place in the United States, Italy and Spain. T cells, B-cell-depleted T cells, or PBMCs supplied cDNA or gDNA.

As originally analysed: Amplification from reference gene primers served as the basis for estimated nucleated cell counts. TCRdb keeps only in-frame clones here, not all; method: immunoSEQ multiplex PCR. V and J calls and clone size are copied from that table; D and trimming were computed from the DNA. The sample has about 190,000 clones, 75% to 90% seen once. Looked up from germline, CDR1 is SGHRS and CDR2 is YFSETQ. V lost 4 bases and J lost 6; bases outside the gene matches: 8. This CDR3 is built from 16 residues. The chain is built from TRBV5-1 and TRBJ2-1; TRBD1 matches at 12 bases. This clonotype was obtained from a man in his forties with acute or convalescent COVID-19. The sample comprised peripheral blood. This CDR3 reads CASSRTGTGGLNEQFF. CDR3 in DNA: TGCGCCAGCAGCAGAACCGGGACAGGGGGCCTCAATGAGCAGTTCTTC.